This T cell receptor (beta chain) was documented in a study of T-cell memory formation after mild COVID-19. This clonotype was recorded a few times. One entry per CDR3 protein, called by TCRdb with MiXCR from the 5' RACE reads. Among around 160,000 distinct CDR3 sequences listed, approximately 10% were seen once. CDR3 length: 13 residues. Germline V gene lookup returns CDR1 SQVTM and CDR2 ANQGSEA. V was cut by 5 bases and J by 4 bases, with 14 bases left in between. The origin of this receptor is a man in his late teens or twenties who had mild COVID-19 (a few samples of this study predate the infection). Cell type and time point are not known. The sample consisted of PBMCs or a T cell subset sorted from them (not recorded which). The rearrangement joins TRBV29-1 to TRBJ1-2; D is perhaps TRBD1 (5 bases). CDR3 protein: CSVPAGDGYGYTF. Written as DNA, the CDR3 is TGCAGCGTTCCCGCGGGGGACGGCTATGGCTACACCTTC.